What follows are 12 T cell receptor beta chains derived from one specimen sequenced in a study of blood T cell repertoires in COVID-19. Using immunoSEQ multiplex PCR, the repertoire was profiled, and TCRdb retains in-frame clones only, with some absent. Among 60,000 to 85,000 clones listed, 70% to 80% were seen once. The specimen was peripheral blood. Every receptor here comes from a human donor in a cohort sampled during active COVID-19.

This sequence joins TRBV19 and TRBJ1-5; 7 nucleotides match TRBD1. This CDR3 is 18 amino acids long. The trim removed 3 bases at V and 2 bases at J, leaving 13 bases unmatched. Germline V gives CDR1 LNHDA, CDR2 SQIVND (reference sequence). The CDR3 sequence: CASSMRQGGAEGNQPQHF. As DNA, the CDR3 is TGTGCCAGTAGTATGAGGCAGGGGGGCGCGGAGGGCAATCAGCCCCAGCATTTT.

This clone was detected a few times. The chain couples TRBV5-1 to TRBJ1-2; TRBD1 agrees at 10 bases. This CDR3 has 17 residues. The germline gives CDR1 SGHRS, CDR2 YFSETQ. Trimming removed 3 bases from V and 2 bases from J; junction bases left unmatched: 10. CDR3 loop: CASSSFGTGDANYGYTF. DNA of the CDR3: TGCGCCAGCAGCTCCTTCGGGACAGGGGATGCAAACTATGGCTACACCTTC.

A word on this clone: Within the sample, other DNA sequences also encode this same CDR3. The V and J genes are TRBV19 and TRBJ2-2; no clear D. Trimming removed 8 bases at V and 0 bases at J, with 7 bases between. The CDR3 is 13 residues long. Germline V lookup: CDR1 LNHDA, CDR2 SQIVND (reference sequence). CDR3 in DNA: TGTGCCAGTGAGGTACCGAACACCGGGGAGCTGTTTTTT. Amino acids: CASEVPNTGELFF.

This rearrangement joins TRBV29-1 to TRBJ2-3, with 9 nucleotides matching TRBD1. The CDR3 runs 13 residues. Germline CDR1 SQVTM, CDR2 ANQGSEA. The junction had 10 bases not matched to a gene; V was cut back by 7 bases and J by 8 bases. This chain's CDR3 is CSARDRDLGTQYF. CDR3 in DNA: TGCAGCGCCCGGGACAGGGACTTAGGTACGCAGTATTTT.

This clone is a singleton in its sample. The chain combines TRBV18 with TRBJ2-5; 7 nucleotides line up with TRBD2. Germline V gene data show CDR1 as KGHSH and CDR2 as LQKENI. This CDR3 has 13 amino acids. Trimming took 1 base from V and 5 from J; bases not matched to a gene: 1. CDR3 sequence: CASSPLGGETQYF. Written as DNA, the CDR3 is TGTGCCAGCTCACCACTGGGGGGGGAGACCCAGTACTTC.

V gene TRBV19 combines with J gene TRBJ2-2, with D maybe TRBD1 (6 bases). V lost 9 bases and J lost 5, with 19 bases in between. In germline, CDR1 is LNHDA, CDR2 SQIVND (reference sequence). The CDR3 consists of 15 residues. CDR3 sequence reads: CASHSPGQLTGELFF. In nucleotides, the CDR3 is TGTGCCAGCCATAGCCCGGGACAACTGACCGGGGAGCTGTTTTTT. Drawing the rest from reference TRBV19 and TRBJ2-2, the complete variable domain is DGGITQSPKYLFRKEGQNVTLSCEQNLNHDAMYWYRQDPGQGLRLIYYSQIVNDFQKGDIAEGYSVSREKKESFPLTVTSAQKNPTAFYLCASHSPGQLTGELFFGEGSRLTVL.

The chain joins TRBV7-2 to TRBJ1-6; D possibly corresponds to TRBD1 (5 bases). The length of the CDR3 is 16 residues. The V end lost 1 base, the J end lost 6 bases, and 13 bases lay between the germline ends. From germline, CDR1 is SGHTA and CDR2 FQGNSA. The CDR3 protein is CASSLGEGRTNSPLHF. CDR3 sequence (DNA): TGTGCCAGCAGCTTAGGGGAGGGACGGACTAATTCACCCCTCCACTTT.

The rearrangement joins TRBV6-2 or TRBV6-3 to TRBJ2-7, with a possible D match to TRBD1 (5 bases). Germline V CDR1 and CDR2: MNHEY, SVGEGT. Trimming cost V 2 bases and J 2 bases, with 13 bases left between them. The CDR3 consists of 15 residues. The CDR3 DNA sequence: TGTGCCAGCAGTTACGGGGCTCCGCGAACCTACGAGCAGTACTTC. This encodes CASSYGAPRTYEQYF.

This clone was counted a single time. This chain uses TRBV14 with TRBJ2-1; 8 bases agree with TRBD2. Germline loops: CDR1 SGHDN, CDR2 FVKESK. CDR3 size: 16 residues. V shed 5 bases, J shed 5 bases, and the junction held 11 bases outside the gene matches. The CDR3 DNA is TGTGCCAGCAGCGGTATGAGACTAGCGAGGGACAATGAGCAGTTCTTC. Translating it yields CASSGMRLARDNEQFF.

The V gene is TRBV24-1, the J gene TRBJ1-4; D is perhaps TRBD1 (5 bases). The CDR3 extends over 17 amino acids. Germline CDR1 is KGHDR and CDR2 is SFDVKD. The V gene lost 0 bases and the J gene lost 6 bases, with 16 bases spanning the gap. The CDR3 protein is CATSDLLLATEDEKLFF. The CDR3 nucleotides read TGTGCCACCAGTGATTTGCTGTTGGCGACAGAGGATGAAAAACTGTTTTTT.

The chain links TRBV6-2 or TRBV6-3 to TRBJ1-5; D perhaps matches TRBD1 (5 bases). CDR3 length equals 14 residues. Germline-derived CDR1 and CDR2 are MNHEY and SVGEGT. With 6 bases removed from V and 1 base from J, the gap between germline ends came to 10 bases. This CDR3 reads CASSLQASNQPQHF. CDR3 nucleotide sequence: TGTGCCAGCAGCCTACAGGCCAGCAATCAGCCCCAGCATTTT.

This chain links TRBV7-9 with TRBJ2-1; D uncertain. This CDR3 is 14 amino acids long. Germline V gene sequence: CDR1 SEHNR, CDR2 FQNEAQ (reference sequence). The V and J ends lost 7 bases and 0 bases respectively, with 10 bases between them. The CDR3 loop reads CASNLESSYNEQFF. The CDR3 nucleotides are TGTGCCAGCAACCTAGAGAGCTCCTACAATGAGCAGTTCTTC.